Listed here are 32 T cell receptor beta chains from one sample, sequenced in a study of blood T cells in healthy people across ages. Using a J-beta primer mix together with a sample-barcoded 5' primer, a second PCR was run for about 6 to 12 cycles. TCRdb re-analysed the 5' RACE reads in MiXCR, keeping a single row per CDR3 protein. Among about 1,600,000 distinct CDR3 sequences listed, around two fifths were seen once. The sample comprised blood. The source of these receptors is a woman aged 18-30 years in good health.

The chain has TRBV5-1 and TRBJ2-4, with 9 nucleotides matching TRBD1. Germline-derived CDR1 and CDR2 are SGHRS and YFSETQ. The trim removed 7 bases at V and 2 bases at J, leaving 7 bases unmatched. This CDR3 region has 15 residues. CDR3 coding DNA: TGCGCCAGCGGCCCGGGACAGGGTCCCAAAAACATTCAGTACTTC. It encodes CASGPGQGPKNIQYF.

The genes are TRBV6-2 or TRBV6-3 and TRBJ1-5; tentatively, D is TRBD1 (5 bases). Trimming removed 0 bases at V and 1 base at J, with 13 bases between. The germline CDR1 and CDR2 sequences are MNHEY and SVGEGT. CDR3 length: 17 residues. CDR3 coding DNA: TGTGCCAGCAGTTACTCGGTCCGGGGGGGAAGCAATCAGCCCCAGCATTTT. It is translated as CASSYSVRGGSNQPQHF.

CDR3 protein: CASSLVPRVDETQYF. In DNA form, the CDR3 reads TGCGCCAGCAGCTTGGTCCCCAGGGTAGACGAGACCCAGTACTTC. V usage is TRBV5-1 and J usage is TRBJ2-5; tentatively, D is TRBD1 (5 bases). V was clipped by 0 bases and J by 5 bases, with 14 bases between them. Germline lookup yields CDR1 SGHRS and CDR2 YFSETQ. This CDR3 has 15 amino acids. The full variable domain, completed using reference TRBV5-1 and TRBJ2-5, is KAGVTQTPRYLIKTRGQQVTLSCSPISGHRSVSWYQQTPGQGLQFLFEYFSETQRNKGNFPGRFSGRQFSNSRSEMNVSTLELGDSALYLCASSLVPRVDETQYFGPGTRLLVL.

This clonotype was detected only a few times. The J gene is TRBJ2-7, the V gene TRBV12-3 or TRBV12-4; no clear D. The CDR3 has 12 amino acids. V dropped 5 bases and J dropped 7 bases, with 12 bases sitting between them. This chain's CDR3 is CASSGSEGEQYF. The CDR3 DNA reads TGTGCCAGCAGTGGGTCGGAAGGGGAGCAGTACTTC.

The sample holds a few counts of this clonotype. This chain uses TRBV2 with TRBJ2-3, with D possibly matching TRBD2 (5 bases). Germline V gene lookup returns CDR1 SNHLY and CDR2 FYNNEI. The CDR3 extends over 16 amino acids. Trimming cost V 8 bases and J 2 bases, with 20 bases left between them. The CDR3 sequence is CASPIRGKSTTDTQYF. CDR3 in DNA: TGTGCCAGCCCCATCCGAGGGAAGTCTACCACAGATACGCAGTATTTT. Supplemented by reference TRBV2 and TRBJ2-3, the full variable domain reads EPEVTQTPSHQVTQMGQEVILRCVPISNHLYFYWYRQILGQKVEFLVSFYNNEISEKSEIFDDQFSVERPDGSNFTLKIRSTKLEDSAMYFCASPIRGKSTTDTQYFGPGTRLTVL.

This clonotype has just a few counts. The chain carries TRBV15 and TRBJ1-4; TRBD1 matches at 7 bases. Germline V CDR1 and CDR2: LNHNV, YYDKDF (reference sequence). This CDR3 is 18 amino acids long. V gave up 5 bases and J gave up 4 bases; unmatched junction bases: 16. The CDR3 bases are TGTGCCACCAGCCTCGGAGCCGCGACAGGGAGGCTTAATGAAAAACTGTTTTTT. Its translation: CATSLGAATGRLNEKLFF.

This clonotype was recorded once. The rearrangement joins TRBV5-1 to TRBJ1-2; D unclear. The ends were cut back, 0 bases at V and 0 bases at J, with 9 bases in the middle. CDR3 length: 15 amino acids. The germline V gene has CDR1 SGHRS and CDR2 YFSETQ. CDR3 region: CASSLDETTNYGYTF. The CDR3 region has the DNA TGCGCCAGCAGCTTGGATGAGACAACTAACTATGGCTACACCTTC. The full variable domain, completed using reference TRBV5-1 and TRBJ1-2, is KAGVTQTPRYLIKTRGQQVTLSCSPISGHRSVSWYQQTPGQGLQFLFEYFSETQRNKGNFPGRFSGRQFSNSRSEMNVSTLELGDSALYLCASSLDETTNYGYTFGSGTRLTVV.

The V gene is TRBV20-1, the J gene TRBJ2-3; 8 bases are shared with TRBD2. Losses at the gene ends were 2 bases for V and 5 bases for J; bases not matched to a gene: 9. Germline CDR1 reads DFQATT; CDR2 reads SNEGSKA (reference sequence). This CDR3 region has 15 residues. CDR3 nucleotide sequence: TGCAGTGCTAGAACCTTAGCGGGGTTACTAGATACGCAGTATTTT. Residues: CSARTLAGLLDTQYF.

The gene calls are TRBV3-1 and TRBJ1-4; D is ambiguous. CDR3 size: 15 residues. V was shortened by 0 bases and J by 6 bases, with 11 bases between the two germline ends. Germline-derived CDR1 and CDR2 are LGHDT and YNNKEL (reference sequence). CDR3 sequence: CASSQDSRLDEKLFF. CDR3 in DNA: TGTGCCAGCAGCCAAGATAGCAGGCTGGATGAAAAACTGTTTTTT.

V gene TRBV11-2 combines with J gene TRBJ2-4; unclear D gene. The CDR3 is made up of 12 amino acids. Germline loops: CDR1 SGHAT, CDR2 FQNNGV. V was clipped by 3 bases and J by 8 bases, with 8 bases between them. The CDR3 loop is CASSFRSDIQYF. The CDR3 nucleotides read TGTGCCAGCAGCTTTCGATCGGACATTCAGTACTTC.

The V and J genes are TRBV6-1 and TRBJ1-4; no definite D call. Between the trimmed V and J ends, which lost 6 bases and 8 bases, there was a span of 7 bases. Germline CDR1 reads MNHNS; CDR2 reads SASEGT. The CDR3 is made up of 11 amino acids. The CDR3 DNA reads TGTGCCAGCAGACGGGCCGAAAAACTGTTTTTT. Translating it yields CASRRAEKLFF.

This clonotype was seen a few times. The chain couples TRBV28 to TRBJ2-3; 11 nucleotides line up with TRBD2. The CDR3 loop spans 16 amino acids. Germline CDR1 MDHEN, CDR2 SYDVKM. V shed 6 bases, J shed 6 bases, and the junction held 11 bases outside the gene matches. The chain's CDR3 is CASSRPSGGISDTQYF. The CDR3 region has the DNA TGTGCCAGCAGCAGGCCTAGCGGGGGGATCAGCGATACGCAGTATTTT. Using reference TRBV28 and TRBJ2-3 for the parts outside the CDR3, the full variable domain is DVKVTQSSRYLVKRTGEKVFLECVQDMDHENMFWYRQDPGLGLRLIYFSYDVKMKEKGDIPEGYSVSREKKERFSLILESASTNQTSMYLCASSRPSGGISDTQYFGPGTRLTVL.

This clonotype was counted between two and nine times. The chain joins TRBV4-2 to TRBJ1-2; D is unclear. Germline V gene data show CDR1 as LGHNA and CDR2 as YNFKEQ. The CDR3 length is 15 residues. V lost 5 bases to trimming and J lost 4 bases, with 17 bases between them. The CDR3 region is CASSGPATTLYGYTF. The CDR3 nucleotides read TGTGCCAGCAGCGGGCCGGCCACAACCCTCTATGGCTACACCTTC.

The V gene is TRBV7-2, the J gene TRBJ2-1, with TRBD2 matching 7 bases. CDR1 is SGHTA, CDR2 FQGNSA, per germline. CDR3 length: 15 amino acids. J lost 10 bases, V lost 2 bases, and 11 bases had no gene match. The CDR3 nucleotides are TGTGCCAGCAGCTTATCCAGCGGGGCCCATCACGAGCAGTTCTTC. Its translation: CASSLSSGAHHEQFF.

This CDR3 reads CSARGDTNEAFF. Written as DNA, the CDR3 is TGCAGTGCTAGGGGGGACACCAATGAAGCTTTCTTT. The V gene is TRBV20-1, the J gene TRBJ1-1; tentatively, D is TRBD1 (6 bases). The V gene's germline CDR1 is DFQATT and CDR2 SNEGSKA (reference sequence). The CDR3 contains 12 residues. The ends were cut back, 3 bases at V and 7 bases at J, with 12 bases in the middle.

This rearrangement joins TRBV6-6 to TRBJ2-3, with TRBD2 matching 10 bases. CDR1 is MNHNY and CDR2 is SVGAGI in the germline V gene (reference sequence). V shed 2 bases and J 3 bases; nucleotides not matched to a gene: 5. The CDR3 totals 16 residues. For the CDR3, the DNA is TGTGCCAGCAGTTACGCGGGTAGCGGGAGGACAGATACGCAGTATTTT. Translation gives CASSYAGSGRTDTQYF.

The CDR3 region has the DNA TGTGCCACCAAGCCCGGGACAGGGACCTCCAGCGAGCAGTACTTC. Protein sequence: CATKPGTGTSSEQYF. The chain carries TRBV6-2 or TRBV6-3 and TRBJ2-4; 9 bases line up with TRBD1. The end of the DNA fits TRBJ2-7 better, so the J call may be wrong. The CDR3 contains 15 residues. CDR1 and CDR2 from the germline V gene are MNHEY and SVGEGT.

This clonotype was seen a handful of times. J is TRBJ2-7 and V is TRBV20-1; unclear D gene. This CDR3 spans 12 amino acids. Trimming shortened V by 3 bases and J by 3 bases, and 9 bases separated the two germline ends. CDR1 is DFQATT and CDR2 is SNEGSKA in the germline V gene (reference sequence). The CDR3 nucleotides read TGCAGTGCTAGTAATAAGGTCTACGAGCAGTACTTC. Translation gives CSASNKVYEQYF.

The gene calls are TRBV5-4 and TRBJ2-6; no firm D call. The V and J ends lost 2 bases and 0 bases respectively, with 6 bases between them. Looked up from germline, CDR1 is SGHNT and CDR2 is YYREEE (reference sequence). This CDR3 spans 15 amino acids. The CDR3 loop reads CASSFQDSGANVLTF. As DNA, the CDR3 is TGTGCCAGCAGCTTTCAAGACTCTGGGGCCAACGTCCTGACTTTC. The full variable domain, rest sourced from reference TRBV5-4 and TRBJ2-6, is ETGVTQSPTHLIKTRGQQVTLRCSSQSGHNTVSWYQQALGQGPQFIFQYYREEENGRGNFPPRFSGLQFPNYSSELNVNALELDDSALYLCASSFQDSGANVLTFGAGSRLTVL.

This clonotype has more than one count but fewer than ten. The J gene is TRBJ1-2, the V gene TRBV20-1; D perhaps matches TRBD1 (5 bases). Germline CDR1 and CDR2: DFQATT and SNEGSKA (reference sequence). The CDR3 totals 15 residues. V lost 0 bases to trimming and J lost 7 bases, with 18 bases between them. This CDR3 reads CSARDIEGPGGGYTF. The CDR3 bases are TGCAGTGCTAGAGATATTGAGGGACCGGGGGGTGGCTACACCTTC.

The rearrangement uses TRBV7-6 and TRBJ2-4, with 11 bases identical to TRBD2. The closer fit of TRBJ2-7 to the DNA end suggests the J call may be wrong. Germline CDR1 SGHVS, CDR2 FNYEAQ. The CDR3 extends over 14 amino acids. This CDR3 reads CASSLPGTSGEQYF. The CDR3 coding sequence is TGTGCCAGCAGCCTCCCCGGGACTAGCGGCGAGCAGTACTTC.

The genes are TRBV7-6 and TRBJ2-1; no firm D call. The CDR3 has 16 amino acids. Germline V CDR1 and CDR2: SGHVS, FNYEAQ. V was pared by 1 base and J by 0 bases, with 10 bases between. The DNA for the CDR3 is TGTGCCAGCAGCTTAGTTCGGACGGTCTCCTACAATGAGCAGTTCTTC. Protein product: CASSLVRTVSYNEQFF.

V usage is TRBV12-3 or TRBV12-4 and J usage is TRBJ1-2; D uncertain. This CDR3 spans 15 amino acids. Deletions cut 7 bases from V and 6 bases from J, with 21 bases between. The CDR3 loop reads CASTAKEGSVNGYTF. DNA for the CDR3: TGTGCCAGCACCGCGAAGGAGGGCAGTGTTAATGGCTACACCTTC.

This CDR3 is CASSFSNGGGTGELFF. The DNA of the CDR3 is TGTGCCAGCAGTTTTTCGAACGGGGGAGGGACCGGGGAGCTGTTTTTT. The genes are TRBV28 and TRBJ2-2; TRBD2 matches at 7 bases. The CDR3 totals 16 residues. V shed 3 bases, J shed 5 bases, and the junction held 9 bases outside the gene matches. The germline V gene encodes CDR1 MDHEN and CDR2 SYDVKM.

The chain combines TRBV7-2 with TRBJ2-1, with 10 nucleotides matching TRBD2. This CDR3 comprises 16 residues. Trimming removed 0 bases from V and 9 bases from J; junction bases left unmatched: 8. From germline, CDR1 is SGHTA and CDR2 FQGNSA. The CDR3 spells CASSLAQRGGPGEQFF. The CDR3 nucleotides are TGTGCCAGCAGCTTAGCCCAGCGGGGGGGGCCAGGTGAGCAGTTCTTC.

The V call is TRBV10-3, the J call TRBJ2-1; 8 positions agree with TRBD1. Germline V gene sequence: CDR1 ENHRY, CDR2 SYGVKD. This CDR3 has 16 amino acids. V dropped 5 bases and J dropped 8; count of bases not matched to a gene: 14. The CDR3 sequence is CAISKLGGQDVDEQFF. CDR3 bases: TGTGCCATCAGTAAACTCGGGGGACAGGATGTCGATGAGCAGTTCTTC.

CDR3 loop: CASSQTMWTTDYEQYF. CDR3 in DNA: TGCGCCAGCAGCCAAACAATGTGGACTACAGACTACGAGCAGTACTTC. V gene TRBV4-1 combines with J gene TRBJ2-4; D perhaps matches TRBD2 (6 bases). The J call could be wrong; TRBJ2-7 is a better fit for the DNA end. The CDR3 spans 16 residues. Germline V gene sequence: CDR1 MGHRA, CDR2 YSYEKL.

J is TRBJ1-5 and V is TRBV10-3; no definite D call. V lost 4 bases and J 3 bases, leaving 4 bases between the germline ends. CDR1 and CDR2 from the germline V gene are ENHRY and SYGVKD. The CDR3 is made up of 12 amino acids. CDR3 bases: TGTGCCATCAGTGGGACCAATCAGCCCCAGCATTTT. Translating it yields CAISGTNQPQHF.

The chain is built from TRBV20-1 and TRBJ1-2; 9 bases are shared with TRBD1. Losses at the gene ends were 2 bases for V and 7 bases for J; bases not matched to a gene: 5. Germline V CDR1 and CDR2: DFQATT, SNEGSKA (reference sequence). CDR3 length: 13 residues. CDR3 bases: TGCAGTGCTAGACTTGGACAGGGGAGTGGCTACACCTTC. Amino acid sequence: CSARLGQGSGYTF.

The chain is built from TRBV5-1 and TRBJ2-1; D may be TRBD2 (5 bases). CDR3 length: 18 residues. Per the germline V gene, CDR1 is SGHRS and CDR2 is YFSETQ. V shed 0 bases and J shed 0 bases, with 16 bases lying between them. The CDR3 nucleotides are TGCGCCAGCAGCTTGGTCGCTAGCCCTACGAGCTCCTACAATGAGCAGTTCTTC. The encoded protein is CASSLVASPTSSYNEQFF.

This clonotype occurred a few times. This chain joins TRBV9 and TRBJ1-2, with TRBD1 matching 9 bases. V lost 0 bases, J lost 4 bases, and 1 base stayed unmatched. Germline CDR1 reads SGDLS; CDR2 reads YYNGEE. The CDR3 contains 14 residues. For the CDR3, the DNA is TGTGCCAGCAGCGTAGAACAGGGGGCCTATGGCTACACCTTC. This sequence encodes CASSVEQGAYGYTF.

Comments on this clonotype: A much larger clone lies one base from this, so it may be a read error. V is TRBV9 and J is TRBJ2-7; tentatively, D is TRBD1 or TRBD2 (5 bases each). Germline V lookup: CDR1 SGDLS, CDR2 YYNGEE. There are 15 residues in the CDR3. CDR3 nucleotide sequence: TGTGTCAGCACCAGAGGGGATAGAACCCGAGACGAGCAGTACTTC. Protein: CVSTRGDRTRDEQYF. Full variable domain (missing parts from reference TRBV9 and TRBJ2-7): DSGVTQTPKHLITATGQRVTLRCSPRSGDLSVYWYQQSLDQGLQFLIQYYNGEERAKGNILERFSAQQFPDLHSELNLSSLELGDSALYFCVSTRGDRTRDEQYFGPGTRLTVT.